The table lists the clone carrying this T cell receptor beta chain with a few counts. What it binds is unknown. Cultured CD4+ T cell DNA was sequenced using the Oncomine TCR Beta short-read assay. One entry per CDR3 protein, called by TCRdb with MiXCR from the PCR reads. The table shows 7,000 to 10,000 distinct CDR3 sequences, with 31% occurring only once. Treatment given: roughly ten-day PBMC culture with coronavirus spike peptide pools or control peptides (ViraFEST assay). Investigators obtained the unexposed donor's CD4+ T cells before the COVID-19 pandemic (2011-2018). The sample belongs to a study of vaccination and CD4 T cells after COVID-19. Sample: CD4+ T cells from blood, cultured in vitro. The sequence was obtained from a human donor in good health.

The CDR3 nucleotides are TGCAGCGTTGGAGCAAGGGATCAGCCCCAGCATTTT. Its protein is CSVGARDQPQHF. This chain joins TRBV29-1 and TRBJ1-5; D remains unclear. Germline assignment: CDR1 SQVTM and CDR2 ANQGSEA. CDR3 length: 12 amino acids. Trimming took off 4 bases at V and 5 bases at J, with 9 bases between the two ends.